Each of the 26 T cell receptor beta chains below was sequenced from the same sample in a study of cytomegalovirus exposure and HLA in healthy donors (TCRdb year 2017). Libraries were prepared through the immunoSEQ multiplex PCR assay. For the multiplex PCR, a mixture combining 60 forward primers for TCR Vbeta segments and 13 reverse primers for TCR Jbeta segments was used. TCRdb took over this immuneACCESS table, retaining in-frame rearrangements with V and J assigned. Such tables are incomplete; in checked studies, under half of the missing clones stem from an unresolved V gene, and the remainder is unexplained. A total of 55,000 to 80,000 clones appear in this sample, about three quarters of them only once. 7% to 9.5% of the sample belongs to the ten largest clones. What was sequenced was PBMCs. These TCRs come from a woman between 25 and 40 years old in good health and CMV-seropositive.

This clone has a handful of counts. The chain combines TRBV11-3 with TRBJ2-7; D possibly corresponds to TRBD2 (6 bases). V lost 0 bases and J lost 2, with 11 bases in between. The CDR3 consists of 15 residues. The germline gives CDR1 SGHNT, CDR2 YENEEA. The CDR3 protein is CASSLEAGPTYEQYF. The CDR3 region has the DNA TGTGCCAGCAGCTTAGAGGCGGGACCCACCTACGAGCAGTACTTC.

This chain links TRBV4-3 with TRBJ2-5, with D tentatively TRBD2 (6 bases). Germline V lookup: CDR1 LGHNA, CDR2 YSLEER. The CDR3 loop spans 16 amino acids. V dropped 0 bases and J dropped 5 bases, with 16 bases sitting between them. CDR3 loop: CASSQDRGGKYETQYF. The CDR3 DNA is TGCGCCAGCAGCCAAGATCGGGGCGGGAAGTATGAGACCCAGTACTTC.

This clone turned up a few times. The J gene is TRBJ1-1, the V gene TRBV30; TRBD1 is a possible D gene (5 bases). Trimming left V 3 bases short and J 4 bases short, with 15 bases between. The CDR3 contains 14 residues. Germline assignment: CDR1 GTSNPN and CDR2 SVGIG (reference sequence). The CDR3 nucleotides are TGTGCCTGGAGCTGGGGTATGGGGGGCACTGAAGCTTTCTTT. This translates into CAWSWGMGGTEAFF.

The CDR3 nucleotides are TGTGCCACCAGCAGAGATGACAGGGAAGGCGAGGAGACCCAGTACTTC. This encodes CATSRDDREGEETQYF. The chain carries TRBV15 and TRBJ2-5, with TRBD1 identical over 7 bases. The germline CDR1 and CDR2 sequences are LNHNV and YYDKDF (reference sequence). The CDR3 has 16 amino acids. Unmatched junction bases numbered 9, after V lost 0 bases and J lost 5 bases.

The chain carries TRBV9 and TRBJ2-3; D is possibly TRBD2 (6 bases). The CDR3 spans 19 residues. Trimming took off 0 bases at V and 6 bases at J, with 26 bases between the two ends. Germline V gene data show CDR1 as SGDLS and CDR2 as YYNGEE. CDR3 in amino acids: CASSVAKPSGLPQTDTQYF. CDR3 bases: TGTGCCAGCAGCGTAGCTAAACCCTCGGGACTTCCCCAGACCGATACGCAGTATTTT.

The chain uses TRBV13 and TRBJ2-3, with TRBD2 matching over 8 bases. V lost 2 bases to trimming and J lost 2 bases; unmatched junction nucleotides: 6. CDR1 and CDR2 from the germline V gene are PRHDT and FYEKMQ (reference sequence). The CDR3 is made up of 16 amino acids. The CDR3 coding sequence is TGTGCCAGCAGCTTATTTAGCGGGAAAAACACAGATACGCAGTATTTT. Its protein is CASSLFSGKNTDTQYF.

In this sample, this clone turned up a few times. The chain has TRBV5-1 and TRBJ1-4; D may be TRBD1 (6 bases). In germline, CDR1 is SGHRS, CDR2 YFSETQ. Deletions cut 2 bases from V and 7 bases from J, with 12 bases between. The CDR3 is made up of 14 amino acids. The CDR3, as DNA: TGCGCCAGCAGCTTACAGGGTTTTGGTGAAAAACTGTTTTTT. Amino acid sequence: CASSLQGFGEKLFF. Based on the CDR3 plus reference TRBV5-1 and TRBJ1-4, the full variable domain is KAGVTQTPRYLIKTRGQQVTLSCSPISGHRSVSWYQQTPGQGLQFLFEYFSETQRNKGNFPGRFSGRQFSNSRSEMNVSTLELGDSALYLCASSLQGFGEKLFFGSGTQLSVL.

The chain joins TRBV19 to TRBJ1-2; 7 nucleotides agree with TRBD1. V trimming: 7 bases; J trimming: 8 bases; junction bases outside the gene matches: 7. This CDR3 is built from 12 residues. From germline, CDR1 is LNHDA and CDR2 SQIVND (reference sequence). The CDR3 loop is CASNDRVGGYTF. The CDR3 DNA sequence: TGTGCCAGTAACGACAGGGTGGGAGGCTACACCTTC.

This clone was recorded a few times. The rearrangement links TRBV5-1 to TRBJ2-2; TRBD2 matches 11 bases. CDR1 and CDR2 from the germline V gene are SGHRS and YFSETQ. The CDR3 runs 17 residues. Trimming took 0 bases from V and 5 from J; bases not matched to a gene: 6. The CDR3 loop reads CASSLGLAGFGTGELFF. CDR3 nucleotides: TGCGCCAGCAGCTTGGGACTAGCGGGATTCGGGACCGGGGAGCTGTTTTTT.

V is TRBV21-1 and J is TRBJ2-7; TRBD2 is the table's D call, not checked against the DNA. TRBV21-1 is labeled a pseudogene. The CDR3 loop spans 12 amino acids. This chain's CDR3 is CASSISSYEQYF. In nucleotides, the CDR3 is TGTGCCAGCAGCATTAGCTCCTACGAGCAGTACTTC.

This chain connects TRBV19 to TRBJ2-1; 8 nucleotides align to TRBD2. Germline values: CDR1 LNHDA, CDR2 SQIVND (reference sequence). Germline trimming cut 5 bases from V and 8 bases from J; bases unmatched to any gene: 8. The CDR3 has 14 amino acids. As DNA, the CDR3 is TGTGCCAGTAGTCTCGGACTAGCTCTCGATGAGCAGTTCTTC. It encodes CASSLGLALDEQFF.

The chain has TRBV29-1 and TRBJ1-5; no clear D. CDR1 and CDR2 from the germline V gene are SQVTM and ANQGSEA. The CDR3 is 12 residues long. Trimming took off 4 bases at V and 10 bases at J, with 14 bases between the two ends. CDR3: CSVAQVDGPQHF. The CDR3 region has the DNA TGCAGCGTTGCTCAGGTCGATGGTCCCCAGCATTTT.

V and J are TRBV15 and TRBJ1-4, with no clear D. CDR3 length equals 13 residues. In germline, CDR1 is LNHNV, CDR2 YYDKDF (reference sequence). Trimming shortened V by 4 bases and J by 5 bases, and 8 bases separated the two germline ends. In nucleotides, the CDR3 is TGTGCCACCAGCAAGGGAGAGAATGAAAAACTGTTTTTT. It codes for CATSKGENEKLFF.

The J gene is TRBJ1-1, the V gene TRBV6-5, with D perhaps matching TRBD1 (5 bases). The CDR3 runs 16 residues. V lost 2 bases and J lost 2, with 15 bases in between. Germline values: CDR1 MNHEY, CDR2 SVGAGI. CDR3 coding DNA: TGTGCCAGCAGTTACGGTTCGTTCCAGGGAAACACTGAAGCTTTCTTT. Translated: CASSYGSFQGNTEAFF.

The J gene is TRBJ2-7, the V gene TRBV5-1; no clear D. V was clipped by 4 bases and J by 2 bases, with 4 bases between them. Germline loops: CDR1 SGHRS, CDR2 YFSETQ. The CDR3 is made up of 11 amino acids. This chain's CDR3 is CASSPAYEQYF. In DNA form, the CDR3 reads TGCGCCAGCAGCCCTGCCTACGAGCAGTACTTC.

This clone was seen a few times. The chain links TRBV11-3 to TRBJ2-2, with D maybe TRBD1 (6 bases). The CDR3 runs to 19 residues. The ends were cut back, 1 base at V and 4 bases at J, with 22 bases in the middle. Germline V CDR1 and CDR2: SGHNT, YENEEA. The chain's CDR3 is CASSLGPSLGGVSTGELFF. The CDR3 coding sequence is TGTGCCAGCAGCTTAGGGCCCTCTCTAGGGGGAGTTTCCACCGGGGAGCTGTTTTTT. Together with reference TRBV11-3 and TRBJ2-2, the CDR3 gives the full variable domain: EAGVVQSPRYKIIEKKQPVAFWCNPISGHNTLYWYLQNLGQGPELLIRYENEEAVDDSQLPKDRFSAERLKGVDSTLKIQPAELGDSAVYLCASSLGPSLGGVSTGELFFGEGSRLTVL.

V is TRBV9 and J is TRBJ2-3; 10 bases map to TRBD2. Germline CDR1 is SGDLS and CDR2 is YYNGEE. V lost 3 bases and J lost 4; bases outside the gene matches: 2. The CDR3 is made up of 14 amino acids. As DNA, the CDR3 is TGTGCCAGCAGCGGGACTAGCGGTCCAGATACGCAGTATTTT. It yields the protein CASSGTSGPDTQYF.

This clone was seen only a few times. Here the CDR3 reads CASSHTSGTEAFF. In nucleotides, the CDR3 is TGTGCCAGCAGCCATACATCCGGGACAGAAGCTTTCTTT. This chain links TRBV6-6 with TRBJ1-1; TRBD1 is a possible D gene (6 bases). The CDR3 contains 13 residues. Per the germline V gene, CDR1 is MNHNY and CDR2 is SVGAGI (reference sequence). Trimming pared 6 bases from V and 8 bases from J, leaving 16 bases between.

V gene TRBV27 combines with J gene TRBJ2-7; perhaps TRBD2 as D (6 bases). Looked up from germline, CDR1 is MNHEY and CDR2 is SMNVEV (reference sequence). V lost 3 bases, J lost 2 bases, and 11 bases lay in between. CDR3 length: 14 amino acids. CDR3 DNA sequence: TGTGCCAGCAGTTTTACGGCGGGGCCCTACGAGCAGTACTTC. Translation: CASSFTAGPYEQYF.

The J gene is TRBJ2-5, the V gene TRBV5-1; 11 nucleotides match TRBD2. The end of the DNA aligns better with TRBJ2-7, so the J call may be wrong. This CDR3 spans 16 amino acids. Germline V lookup: CDR1 SGHRS, CDR2 YFSETQ. CDR3 residues: CASSLDTSGSAYEQYF. CDR3 sequence (DNA): TGCGCCAGCAGCTTGGATACTAGCGGGAGTGCGTACGAGCAGTACTTC.

The J gene is TRBJ1-6, the V gene TRBV13; D may be TRBD1 (5 bases). Germline CDR1 reads PRHDT; CDR2 reads FYEKMQ (reference sequence). This CDR3 is built from 14 residues. Trimming cost V 3 bases and J 9 bases, with 12 bases left between them. The CDR3 DNA reads TGTGCCAGCAGCTTTACAGGCAGCACTTCACCCCTCCACTTT. Protein sequence: CASSFTGSTSPLHF.

The chain links TRBV6-6 to TRBJ1-1; 7 bases match TRBD1. The J segment lost 1 base and the V segment lost 6 bases, leaving 5 bases of the junction unmatched. The CDR3 sequence is 14 residues long. Germline-derived CDR1 and CDR2 are MNHNY and SVGAGI (reference sequence). CDR3 loop: CASRPGQANTEAFF. The DNA of the CDR3 is TGTGCCAGCAGACCAGGACAGGCGAACACTGAAGCTTTCTTT.

The chain links TRBV28 to TRBJ2-7; D is possibly TRBD2 (5 bases). V was clipped by 5 bases and J by 1 base, with 12 bases between them. Germline CDR1 is MDHEN and CDR2 is SYDVKM. CDR3 length equals 14 residues. The CDR3 loop reads CASSPHRGSYEQYF. CDR3 sequence (DNA): TGTGCCAGCAGTCCCCATCGGGGATCCTACGAGCAGTACTTC.

The chain recombines TRBV6-1 with TRBJ2-5; no firm D call. V gave up 4 bases and J gave up 3 bases, with 12 bases separating them. This CDR3 has 14 residues. Germline CDR1 MNHNS, CDR2 SASEGT. Here the CDR3 DNA reads TGTGCCAGCAGTGCGGCTTGGGCTGAAGAGACCCAGTACTTC. Its protein is CASSAAWAEETQYF.

The chain has TRBV2 and TRBJ2-3; tentatively, D is TRBD1 (5 bases). Germline V gene lookup returns CDR1 SNHLY and CDR2 FYNNEI. The CDR3 spans 13 residues. The ends were cut back, 5 bases at V and 2 bases at J, with 8 bases in the middle. The CDR3 loop reads CASSRGLTDTQYF. CDR3 coding DNA: TGTGCCAGCAGTAGGGGCCTCACAGATACGCAGTATTTT.

J is TRBJ1-1 and V is TRBV21-1. TRBV21-1 is flagged as a pseudogene. The CDR3 sequence is 13 residues long. In DNA, the CDR3 is TGTGCCAGCAGCAAAGCTTCTAACACTGAAGCTTTCTTT. Protein: CASSKASNTEAFF.